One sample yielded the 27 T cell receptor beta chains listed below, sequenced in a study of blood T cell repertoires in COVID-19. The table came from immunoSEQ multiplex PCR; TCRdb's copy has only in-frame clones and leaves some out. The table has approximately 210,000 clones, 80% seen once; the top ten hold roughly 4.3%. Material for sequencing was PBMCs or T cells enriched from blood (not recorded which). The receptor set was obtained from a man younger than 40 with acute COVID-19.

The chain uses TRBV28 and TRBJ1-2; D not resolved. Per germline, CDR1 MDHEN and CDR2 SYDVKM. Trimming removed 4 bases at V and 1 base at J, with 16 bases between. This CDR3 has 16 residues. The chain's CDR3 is CASSSPGEGGNYGYTF. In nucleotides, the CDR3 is TGTGCCAGCAGTTCCCCGGGAGAGGGCGGTAACTATGGCTACACCTTC.

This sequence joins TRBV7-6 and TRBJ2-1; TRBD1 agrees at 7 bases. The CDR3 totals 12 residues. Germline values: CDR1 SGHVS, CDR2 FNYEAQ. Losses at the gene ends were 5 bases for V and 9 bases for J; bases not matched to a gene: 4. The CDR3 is CASSTYRGEQFF. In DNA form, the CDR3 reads TGTGCCAGCAGCACGTACAGGGGTGAGCAGTTCTTC.

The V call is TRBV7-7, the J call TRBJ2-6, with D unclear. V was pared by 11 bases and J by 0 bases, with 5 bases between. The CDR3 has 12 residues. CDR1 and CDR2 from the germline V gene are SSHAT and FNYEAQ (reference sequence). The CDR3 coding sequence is TGTGCCTGCGTCTCTGGGGCCAACGTCCTGACTTTC. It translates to CACVSGANVLTF.

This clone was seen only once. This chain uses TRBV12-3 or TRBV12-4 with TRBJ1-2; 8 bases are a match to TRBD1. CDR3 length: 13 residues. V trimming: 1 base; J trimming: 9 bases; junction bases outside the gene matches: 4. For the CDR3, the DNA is TGTGCCAGCAGTTTAGTCAGGGGGCAGAGCTACACCTTC. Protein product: CASSLVRGQSYTF.

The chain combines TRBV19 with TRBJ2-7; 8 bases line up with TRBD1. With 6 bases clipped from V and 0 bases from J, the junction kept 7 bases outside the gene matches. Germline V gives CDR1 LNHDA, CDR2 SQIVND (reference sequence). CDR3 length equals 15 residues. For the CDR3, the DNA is TGTGCCAGTAGATGGATCGACAGGGGCTCCTACGAGCAGTACTTC. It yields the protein CASRWIDRGSYEQYF.

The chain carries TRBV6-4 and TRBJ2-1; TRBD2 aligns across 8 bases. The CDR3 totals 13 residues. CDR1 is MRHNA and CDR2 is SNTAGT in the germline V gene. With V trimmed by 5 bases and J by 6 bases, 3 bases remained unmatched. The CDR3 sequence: CASSSGTSNEQFF. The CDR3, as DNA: TGTGCCAGCAGTTCCGGGACTAGCAATGAGCAGTTCTTC.

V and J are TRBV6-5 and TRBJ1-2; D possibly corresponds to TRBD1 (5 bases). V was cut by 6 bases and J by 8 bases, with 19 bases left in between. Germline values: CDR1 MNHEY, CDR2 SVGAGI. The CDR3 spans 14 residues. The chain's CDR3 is CASRPRGTALGYTF. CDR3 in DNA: TGTGCCAGCAGACCCCGCGGGACGGCTCTCGGCTACACCTTC.

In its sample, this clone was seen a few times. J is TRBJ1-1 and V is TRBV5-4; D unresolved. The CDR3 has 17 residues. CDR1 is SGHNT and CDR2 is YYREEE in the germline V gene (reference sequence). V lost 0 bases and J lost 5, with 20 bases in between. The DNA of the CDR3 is TGTGCCAGCAGCTTGGCCAAGGACTTTCCCCGAACAACTGAAGCTTTCTTT. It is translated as CASSLAKDFPRTTEAFF.

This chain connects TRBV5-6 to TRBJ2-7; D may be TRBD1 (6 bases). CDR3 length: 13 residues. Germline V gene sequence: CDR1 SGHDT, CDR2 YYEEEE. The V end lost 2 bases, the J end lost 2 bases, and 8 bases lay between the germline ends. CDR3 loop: CASSLQGPYEQYF. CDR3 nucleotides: TGTGCCAGCAGCTTACAGGGACCCTACGAGCAGTACTTC.

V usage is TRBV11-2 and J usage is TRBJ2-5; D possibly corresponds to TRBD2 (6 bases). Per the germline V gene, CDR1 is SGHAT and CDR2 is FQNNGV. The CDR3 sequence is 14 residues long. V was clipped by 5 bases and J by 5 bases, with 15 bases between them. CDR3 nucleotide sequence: TGTGCCAGCAGCCTCCGCCCACGGGGGGAGACCCAGTACTTC. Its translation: CASSLRPRGETQYF. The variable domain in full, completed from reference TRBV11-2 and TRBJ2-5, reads EAGVAQSPRYKIIEKRQSVAFWCNPISGHATLYWYQQILGQGPKLLIQFQNNGVVDDSQLPKDRFSAERLKGVDSTLKIQPAKLEDSAVYLCASSLRPRGETQYFGPGTRLLVL.

In nucleotides, the CDR3 is TGTGCCAGCAGCCCCCGAGGCTTACCCAGAAAGTTGTCCGGGGAGCTGTTTTTT. Its translation: CASSPRGLPRKLSGELFF. This chain uses TRBV3-1 (or the pseudogene TRBV3-2) with TRBJ2-2; D is ambiguous. Trimming cost V 4 bases and J 6 bases, with 24 bases left between them. The CDR3 length is 18 residues. Germline CDR1 and CDR2: LGHDT and YNNKEL (reference sequence).

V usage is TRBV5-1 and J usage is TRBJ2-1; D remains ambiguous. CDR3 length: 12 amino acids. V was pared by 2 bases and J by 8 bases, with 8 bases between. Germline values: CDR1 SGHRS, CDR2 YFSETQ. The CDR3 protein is CASSLDLYEQFF. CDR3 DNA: TGCGCCAGCAGCTTAGACTTATATGAGCAGTTCTTC.

The CDR3 here is CASSLGHRAETQYF. Written as DNA, the CDR3 is TGCGCCAGCAGCTTGGGTCACAGGGCGGAGACCCAGTACTTC. This sequence joins TRBV5-1 and TRBJ2-5; possible D gene TRBD1, 6 bases. V lost 0 bases and J lost 5, with 11 bases in between. Germline V gene sequence: CDR1 SGHRS, CDR2 YFSETQ. The CDR3 loop spans 14 amino acids.

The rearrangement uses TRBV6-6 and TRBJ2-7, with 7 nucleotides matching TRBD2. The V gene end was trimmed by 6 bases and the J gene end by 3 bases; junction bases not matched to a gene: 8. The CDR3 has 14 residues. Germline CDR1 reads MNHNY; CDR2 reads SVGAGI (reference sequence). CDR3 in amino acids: CASRGMGGDYEQYF. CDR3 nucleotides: TGTGCCAGCAGGGGAATGGGGGGGGACTACGAGCAGTACTTC.

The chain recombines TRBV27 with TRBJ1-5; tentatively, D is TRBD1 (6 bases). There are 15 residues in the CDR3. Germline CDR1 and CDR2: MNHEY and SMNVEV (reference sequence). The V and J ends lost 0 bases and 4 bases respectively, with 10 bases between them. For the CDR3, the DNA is TGTGCCAGCAGTTTATCCGGGACACATAATCAGCCCCAGCATTTT. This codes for CASSLSGTHNQPQHF.

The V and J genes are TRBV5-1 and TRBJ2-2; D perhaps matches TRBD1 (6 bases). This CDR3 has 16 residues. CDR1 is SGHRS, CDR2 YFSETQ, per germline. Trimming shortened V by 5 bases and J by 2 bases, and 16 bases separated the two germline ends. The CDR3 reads CASSYLLTGNTGELFF. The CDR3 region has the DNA TGCGCCAGCAGTTATCTACTGACAGGTAACACCGGGGAGCTGTTTTTT.

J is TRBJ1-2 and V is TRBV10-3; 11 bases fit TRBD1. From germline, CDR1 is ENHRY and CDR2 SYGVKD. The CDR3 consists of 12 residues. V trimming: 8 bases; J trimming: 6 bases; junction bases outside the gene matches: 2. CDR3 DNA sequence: TGTGCCATCCCGGACAGGGGGCATGGCTACACCTTC. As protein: CAIPDRGHGYTF.

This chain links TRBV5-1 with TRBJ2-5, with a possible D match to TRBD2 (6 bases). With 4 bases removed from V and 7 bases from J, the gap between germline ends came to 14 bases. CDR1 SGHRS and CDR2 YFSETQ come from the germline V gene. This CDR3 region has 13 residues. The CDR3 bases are TGCGCCAGCAGCGGGTGGCAGGGAGGGACCCAGTACTTC. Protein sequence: CASSGWQGGTQYF. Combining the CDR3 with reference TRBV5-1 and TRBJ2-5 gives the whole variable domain KAGVTQTPRYLIKTRGQQVTLSCSPISGHRSVSWYQQTPGQGLQFLFEYFSETQRNKGNFPGRFSGRQFSNSRSEMNVSTLELGDSALYLCASSGWQGGTQYFGPGTRLLVL.

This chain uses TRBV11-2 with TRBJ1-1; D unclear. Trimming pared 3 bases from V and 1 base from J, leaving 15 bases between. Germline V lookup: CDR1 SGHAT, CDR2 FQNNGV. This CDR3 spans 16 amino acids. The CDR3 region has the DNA TGTGCCAGCAGCTTGCCGAATCCGACATCGAACACTGAAGCTTTCTTT. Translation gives CASSLPNPTSNTEAFF.

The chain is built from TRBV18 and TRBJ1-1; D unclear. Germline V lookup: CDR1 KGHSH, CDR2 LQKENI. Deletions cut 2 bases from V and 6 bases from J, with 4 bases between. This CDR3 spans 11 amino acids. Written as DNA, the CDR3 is TGTGCCAGCTCACCAGTAGCTGAAGCTTTCTTT. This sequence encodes CASSPVAEAFF.

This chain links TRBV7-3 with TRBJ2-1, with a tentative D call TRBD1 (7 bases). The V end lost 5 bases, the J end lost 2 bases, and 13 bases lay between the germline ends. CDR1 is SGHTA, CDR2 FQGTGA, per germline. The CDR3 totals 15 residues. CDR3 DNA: TGTGCCAGCAGCGGCAGGGGGGTGGCCTACAATGAGCAGTTCTTC. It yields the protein CASSGRGVAYNEQFF.

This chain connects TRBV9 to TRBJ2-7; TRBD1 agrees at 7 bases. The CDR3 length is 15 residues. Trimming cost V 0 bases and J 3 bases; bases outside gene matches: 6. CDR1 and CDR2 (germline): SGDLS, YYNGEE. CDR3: CASSVEWDSYYEQYF. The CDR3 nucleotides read TGTGCCAGCAGCGTAGAGTGGGACAGTTACTACGAGCAGTACTTC.

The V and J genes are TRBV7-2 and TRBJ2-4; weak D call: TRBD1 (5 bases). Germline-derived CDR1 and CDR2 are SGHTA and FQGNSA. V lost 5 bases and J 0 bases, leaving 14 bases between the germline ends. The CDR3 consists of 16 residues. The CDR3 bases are TGTGCCAGCAGCGCGACAGCTAACCTAGCCAAAAACATTCAGTACTTC. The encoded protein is CASSATANLAKNIQYF.

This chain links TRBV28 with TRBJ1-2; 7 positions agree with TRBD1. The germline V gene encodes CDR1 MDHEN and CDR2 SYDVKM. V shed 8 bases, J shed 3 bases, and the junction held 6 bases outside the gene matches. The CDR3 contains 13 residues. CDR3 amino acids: CASLRDRDYGYTF. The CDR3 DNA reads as TGTGCCAGCCTACGCGACAGGGACTATGGCTACACCTTC.

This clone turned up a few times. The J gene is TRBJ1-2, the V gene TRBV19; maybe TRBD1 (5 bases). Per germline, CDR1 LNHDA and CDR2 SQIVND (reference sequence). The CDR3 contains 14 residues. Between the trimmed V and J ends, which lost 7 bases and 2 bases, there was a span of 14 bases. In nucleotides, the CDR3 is TGTGCCAGTAATCAGGGAGGAGTGAACTATGGCTACACCTTC. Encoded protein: CASNQGGVNYGYTF.

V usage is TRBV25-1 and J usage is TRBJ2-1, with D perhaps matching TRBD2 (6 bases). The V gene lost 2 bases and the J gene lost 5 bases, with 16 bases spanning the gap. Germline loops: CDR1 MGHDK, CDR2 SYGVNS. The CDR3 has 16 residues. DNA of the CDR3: TGTGCCAGCAGTGAAGGGTGGGCGGGGTCACACAATGAGCAGTTCTTC. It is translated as CASSEGWAGSHNEQFF.

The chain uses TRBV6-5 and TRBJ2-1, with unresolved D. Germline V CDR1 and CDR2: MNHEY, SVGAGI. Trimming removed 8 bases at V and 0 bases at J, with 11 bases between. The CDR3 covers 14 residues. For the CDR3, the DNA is TGTGCCAGCCCCAACAAAAGCTCCTACAATGAGCAGTTCTTC. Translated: CASPNKSSYNEQFF.